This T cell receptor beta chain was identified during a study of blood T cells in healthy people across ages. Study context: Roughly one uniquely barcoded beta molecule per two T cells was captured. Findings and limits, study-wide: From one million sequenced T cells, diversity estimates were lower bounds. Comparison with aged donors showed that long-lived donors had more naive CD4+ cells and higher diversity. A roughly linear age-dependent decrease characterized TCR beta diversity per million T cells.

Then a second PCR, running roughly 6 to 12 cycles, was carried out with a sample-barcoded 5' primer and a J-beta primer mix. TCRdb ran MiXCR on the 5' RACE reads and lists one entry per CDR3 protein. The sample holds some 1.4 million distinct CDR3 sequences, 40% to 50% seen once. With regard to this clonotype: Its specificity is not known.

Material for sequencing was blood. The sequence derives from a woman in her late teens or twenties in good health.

The CDR3 bases are TGTGCCAGCAGCCTGGACAGTTTCTCACCCCTCCACTTT. The encoded protein is CASSLDSFSPLHF. The chain joins TRBV12-3 or TRBV12-4 to TRBJ1-6; D is perhaps TRBD1 (6 bases). The CDR3 covers 13 residues. V was cut by 6 bases and J by 10 bases, with 13 bases left in between.